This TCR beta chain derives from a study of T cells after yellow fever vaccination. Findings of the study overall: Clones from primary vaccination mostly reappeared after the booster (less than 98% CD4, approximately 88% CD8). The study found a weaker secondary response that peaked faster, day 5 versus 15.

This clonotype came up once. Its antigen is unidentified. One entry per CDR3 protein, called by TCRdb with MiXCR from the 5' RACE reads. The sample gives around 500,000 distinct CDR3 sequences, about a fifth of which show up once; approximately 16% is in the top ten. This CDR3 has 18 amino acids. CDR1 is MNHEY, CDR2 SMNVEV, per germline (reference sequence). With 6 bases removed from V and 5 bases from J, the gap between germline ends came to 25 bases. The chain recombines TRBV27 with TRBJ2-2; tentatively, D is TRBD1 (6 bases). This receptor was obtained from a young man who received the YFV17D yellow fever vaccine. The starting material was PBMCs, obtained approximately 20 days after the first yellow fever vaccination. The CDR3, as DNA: TGTGCCAGCAGACCCATACGACAGGCCTTCGATGATACCGGGGAGCTGTTTTTT. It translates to CASRPIRQAFDDTGELFF.